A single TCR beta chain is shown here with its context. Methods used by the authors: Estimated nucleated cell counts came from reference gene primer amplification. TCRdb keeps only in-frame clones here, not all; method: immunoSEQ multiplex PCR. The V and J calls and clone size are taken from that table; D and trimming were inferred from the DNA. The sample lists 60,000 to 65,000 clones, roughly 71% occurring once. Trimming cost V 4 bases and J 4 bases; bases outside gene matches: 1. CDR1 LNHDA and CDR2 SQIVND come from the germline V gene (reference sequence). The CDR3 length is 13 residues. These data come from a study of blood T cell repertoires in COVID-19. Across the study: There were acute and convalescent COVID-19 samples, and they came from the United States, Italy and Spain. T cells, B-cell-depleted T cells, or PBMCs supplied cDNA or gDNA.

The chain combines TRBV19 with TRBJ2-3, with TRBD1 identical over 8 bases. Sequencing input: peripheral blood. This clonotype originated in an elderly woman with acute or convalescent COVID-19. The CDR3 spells CASSRTGPDTQYF. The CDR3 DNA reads TGTGCCAGTAGTAGGACAGGGCCAGATACGCAGTATTTT.